The 20 T cell receptor beta chains below all came from one sample that was sequenced in a study of STAT3 mutations in large granular lymphocyte leukemia. TCRdb keeps only in-frame clones here, not all; method: immunoSEQ multiplex PCR. Of roughly 10,000 clones detected, approximately 90% appear once; the ten largest clones hold around 35%. Broader study findings: In T-cell large granular lymphocyte leukemia, about half of patients showed multiple immunodominant subclonotypes.

No antigens are known for them. What was sequenced was peripheral blood mononuclear cells. These receptor sequences come from a man aged 60 to 69 with T-cell large granular lymphocyte leukemia. Some clones in this sample may be carry-over from other donors' samples.

In this sample, this clone turned up once. V gene TRBV7-3 combines with J gene TRBJ1-1, with D perhaps matching TRBD1 (6 bases). Germline V gene sequence: CDR1 SGHTA, CDR2 FQGTGA. Trimming pared 3 bases from V and 5 bases from J, leaving 13 bases between. The CDR3 totals 14 residues. This chain's CDR3 is CASSFLSRGTEAFF. The CDR3 DNA reads as TGTGCCAGCAGCTTTCTGAGCAGGGGAACTGAAGCTTTCTTT.

The chain joins TRBV5-5 to TRBJ2-1, with D maybe TRBD2 (6 bases). This CDR3 contains 14 residues. V was clipped by 3 bases and J by 8 bases, with 15 bases between them. Germline V CDR1 and CDR2: SGHKS, YYEKEE (reference sequence). CDR3 DNA: TGTGCCAGCAGCTCCGAGGACTACGGGGATGAGCAGTTCTTC. Residues: CASSSEDYGDEQFF.

The chain joins TRBV27 to TRBJ2-7; no definite D call. The CDR3 sequence is 11 residues long. Deletions cut 6 bases from V and 2 bases from J, with 5 bases between. Germline V gene sequence: CDR1 MNHEY, CDR2 SMNVEV (reference sequence). CDR3 in DNA: TGTGCCAGCAGCACAACCTACGAGCAGTACTTC. It encodes CASSTTYEQYF.

V usage is TRBV5-1 and J usage is TRBJ2-2, with D hard to call. Per germline, CDR1 SGHRS and CDR2 YFSETQ. V lost 0 bases and J lost 7, with 7 bases in between. This CDR3 contains 13 residues. The CDR3 loop reads CASSLATYGELFF. The CDR3 DNA reads as TGCGCCAGCAGCTTGGCGACCTACGGGGAGCTGTTTTTT.

The rearrangement uses TRBV18 and TRBJ1-6; D call uncertain. V was trimmed by 6 bases and J by 8 bases, leaving 14 bases between them. From germline, CDR1 is KGHSH and CDR2 LQKENI. This CDR3 spans 14 amino acids. The CDR3 reads CASSSWATHSPLHF. CDR3 nucleotide sequence: TGTGCCAGCTCGTCTTGGGCTACTCATTCACCCCTCCACTTT.

CDR3 amino acids: CASSLQLYNEQFF. The DNA of the CDR3 is TGTGCCAGCAGCCTTCAGTTGTACAATGAGCAGTTCTTC. The gene calls are TRBV7-2 and TRBJ2-1; D gene ambiguous. The V gene's germline CDR1 is SGHTA and CDR2 FQGNSA. This CDR3 has 13 residues. V dropped 5 bases and J dropped 4 bases, with 9 bases sitting between them.

The rearrangement uses TRBV14 and TRBJ2-7, with 11 bases lining up with TRBD2. J lost 7 bases, V lost 4 bases, and 12 bases had no gene match. The CDR3 is 16 amino acids. Germline CDR1 SGHDN, CDR2 FVKESK. CDR3 nucleotide sequence: TGTGCCAGCAGCCCGCTTCTAGCGGGAGGCCGGAGGGAGCAGTACTTC. It is translated as CASSPLLAGGRREQYF.

The chain joins TRBV5-1 to TRBJ2-7; D remains ambiguous. V was pared by 0 bases and J by 0 bases, with 7 bases between. This CDR3 spans 14 amino acids. Germline CDR1 and CDR2: SGHRS and YFSETQ. The CDR3 region has the DNA TGCGCCAGCAGCTTGGGGCCTACCTCCTACGAGCAGTACTTC. This translates into CASSLGPTSYEQYF.

The chain carries TRBV30 and TRBJ2-5; TRBD1 might be the D (5 bases). V lost 4 bases and J 1 base, leaving 13 bases between the germline ends. The CDR3 runs to 14 residues. Germline V gives CDR1 GTSNPN, CDR2 SVGIG (reference sequence). For the CDR3, the DNA is TGTGCCTGGACCAACTTAGGGGCCCAAGAGACCCAGTACTTC. This translates into CAWTNLGAQETQYF.

V usage is TRBV11-3 and J usage is TRBJ2-5; 8 bases line up with TRBD2. This CDR3 has 14 residues. Germline lookup yields CDR1 SGHNT and CDR2 YENEEA. With V trimmed by 5 bases and J by 3 bases, 5 bases remained unmatched. The CDR3 nucleotides are TGTGCCAGCAGCCCCAGCGGGAGTAAAGAGACCCAGTACTTC. This gives the protein CASSPSGSKETQYF.

V gene TRBV9 combines with J gene TRBJ1-3; D is uncertain. The germline V gene encodes CDR1 SGDLS and CDR2 YYNGEE. V shed 4 bases and J shed 0 bases, with 11 bases lying between them. The CDR3 length is 15 residues. The CDR3 region is CASSPLGVSGNTIYF. In DNA, the CDR3 is TGTGCCAGCAGCCCCCTCGGGGTCTCTGGAAACACCATATATTTT.

The CDR3, as DNA: TGTGCCAGCAGCTCACAGGGGGCGTCCGGCACTGAAGCTTTCTTT. Its protein product is CASSSQGASGTEAFF. The chain recombines TRBV11-1 with TRBJ1-1; TRBD1 matches at 9 bases. The V and J ends lost 4 bases and 4 bases, in that order; junction bases with no gene match: 7. CDR1 and CDR2 (germline): SGHAT, FQDESV (reference sequence). The CDR3 is made up of 15 amino acids.

The gene calls are TRBV11-2 and TRBJ2-1; D call uncertain. V was trimmed by 1 base and J by 9 bases, leaving 7 bases between them. The CDR3 runs 12 residues. CDR1 is SGHAT and CDR2 is FQNNGV in the germline V gene. The CDR3 protein is CASSLGGVEQFF. Written as DNA, the CDR3 is TGTGCCAGCAGCTTAGGTGGCGTTGAGCAGTTCTTC.

The rearrangement joins TRBV18 to TRBJ1-2; 7 bases align to TRBD1. CDR3 length: 14 amino acids. Germline trimming cut 4 bases from V and 3 bases from J; bases unmatched to any gene: 5. The germline V gene has CDR1 KGHSH and CDR2 LQKENI. DNA for the CDR3: TGTGCCAGCTCACTAACCGACAGGGACTATGGCTACACCTTC. It specifies CASSLTDRDYGYTF.

The chain has TRBV5-1 and TRBJ2-2; D is undetermined. The germline V gene has CDR1 SGHRS and CDR2 YFSETQ. The V and J ends lost 0 bases and 2 bases respectively, with 5 bases between them. This CDR3 is built from 14 residues. The CDR3 sequence: CASSLAGNTGELFF. For the CDR3, the DNA is TGCGCCAGCAGCTTGGCGGGCAACACCGGGGAGCTGTTTTTT.

The V call is TRBV5-4, the J call TRBJ2-5; maybe TRBD1 (5 bases). The germline V and J ends were trimmed by 3 bases and 6 bases, with 15 bases remaining between them. The CDR3 length is 14 residues. Germline CDR1 is SGHNT and CDR2 is YYREEE (reference sequence). The CDR3 DNA follows: TGTGCCAGCAGCTCGACCCAGGGTGGGAAGACCCAGTACTTC. This codes for CASSSTQGGKTQYF.

The V and J genes are TRBV28 and TRBJ1-2; weak D call: TRBD1 (6 bases). Germline lookup yields CDR1 MDHEN and CDR2 SYDVKM. Between the trimmed V and J ends, which lost 7 bases and 4 bases, there was a span of 13 bases. The CDR3 is made up of 13 amino acids. CDR3 DNA: TGTGCCAGCACATACAGGGATCGCTATGGCTACACCTTC. This gives the protein CASTYRDRYGYTF.

This clone was found a few times. The V call is TRBV29-1, the J call TRBJ2-2; D might be TRBD2 (6 bases). The CDR3 spans 14 residues. Trimming cost V 7 bases and J 4 bases, with 16 bases left between them. Germline values: CDR1 SQVTM, CDR2 ANQGSEA. This CDR3 is CSAGGLGGTGELFF. CDR3 nucleotide sequence: TGCAGCGCCGGGGGTCTCGGGGGCACCGGGGAGCTGTTTTTT.

V gene TRBV6-6 combines with J gene TRBJ1-5, with D possibly matching TRBD1 (6 bases). V was cut by 6 bases and J by 2 bases, with 11 bases left in between. Germline values: CDR1 MNHNY, CDR2 SVGAGI (reference sequence). CDR3 length equals 14 residues. CDR3 loop: CASSPSGGNQPQHF. The DNA for the CDR3 is TGTGCCAGCAGCCCATCAGGGGGCAATCAGCCCCAGCATTTT.

The chain links TRBV6-1 to TRBJ2-5; D ambiguous. The CDR3 runs 14 residues. Germline V gene data show CDR1 as MNHNS and CDR2 as SASEGT. With 2 bases removed from V and 3 bases from J, the gap between germline ends came to 10 bases. The DNA of the CDR3 is TGTGCCAGCAGTGAAAGGCCGAGTAAAGAGACCCAGTACTTC. Translated, it gives CASSERPSKETQYF.